These 17 T cell receptor beta chains were all obtained from the same sample, sequenced in a study of blood T cells in healthy people across ages. Sample-barcoded 5' priming and a J-beta primer mix drove a second PCR of 7 to 11 cycles. One entry per CDR3 protein, called by TCRdb with MiXCR from the 5' RACE reads. The table records some 940,000 distinct CDR3 sequences, almost 30% of them present only once. The same data also went into a second study, on T cells of mothers and their children.

What was sequenced was blood. The receptors stem from a woman aged 40 to 50 in good health.

The genes are TRBV20-1 and TRBJ2-1; TRBD2 matches at 7 bases. The V segment lost 1 base and the J segment 5 bases; nucleotides outside the gene matches: 8. The CDR3 has 15 amino acids. Germline CDR1 and CDR2: DFQATT and SNEGSKA (reference sequence). The CDR3 DNA follows: TGCAGTGCTAGAGCAGCGGGGCAGCAGGACAATGAGCAGTTCTTC. This encodes CSARAAGQQDNEQFF.

The chain has TRBV9 and TRBJ2-1; 10 bases line up with TRBD2. Trimming took 1 base from V and 6 from J; bases not matched to a gene: 4. Germline-derived CDR1 and CDR2 are SGDLS and YYNGEE. This CDR3 region has 15 residues. This CDR3 reads CASSVLAGDVNEQFF. CDR3 bases: TGTGCCAGCAGCGTACTAGCGGGGGACGTCAATGAGCAGTTCTTC.

On this clonotype: Being one base from a much bigger clone, this may be a read error. V gene TRBV6-1 combines with J gene TRBJ2-1, with D unresolved. The CDR3 spans 16 residues. The V end was cut by 5 bases, the J end by 6 bases, with 20 bases between. CDR1 MNHNS and CDR2 SASEGT come from the germline V gene. CDR3 loop: CASSPWETGAFNEQFF. The CDR3 nucleotides are TGTGCCAGCAGTCCTTGGGAAACGGGCGCTTTCAATGAGCAGTTCTTC.

The chain employs TRBV11-1 and TRBJ1-1; no firm D call. V lost 4 bases to trimming and J lost 0 bases, with 9 bases between them. The CDR3 covers 14 residues. Germline V lookup: CDR1 SGHAT, CDR2 FQDESV (reference sequence). CDR3 nucleotides: TGTGCCAGCAGCTCACAACTGATGAACACTGAAGCTTTCTTT. It specifies CASSSQLMNTEAFF.

This clonotype was counted only a few times. V is TRBV4-3 and J is TRBJ1-2, with a tentative D call TRBD1 (5 bases). The CDR3 covers 14 residues. The V gene's germline CDR1 is LGHNA and CDR2 YSLEER. Between the trimmed V and J ends, which lost 0 bases and 3 bases, there was a span of 8 bases. The CDR3 reads CASSQDFRDYGYTF. CDR3 DNA: TGCGCCAGCAGCCAAGATTTCAGGGACTATGGCTACACCTTC.

The V gene is TRBV9, the J gene TRBJ1-1, with 8 bases matching TRBD1. The CDR3 is 17 residues long. Germline V gives CDR1 SGDLS, CDR2 YYNGEE. V shed 0 bases, J shed 8 bases, and the junction held 15 bases outside the gene matches. The CDR3 sequence: CASSVDPSGTGQGEAFF. CDR3 nucleotide sequence: TGTGCCAGCAGCGTAGACCCCTCCGGGACAGGCCAAGGCGAAGCTTTCTTT.

V gene TRBV5-1 combines with J gene TRBJ2-1, with a weak D call TRBD2 (5 bases). Germline values: CDR1 SGHRS, CDR2 YFSETQ. CDR3 size: 15 residues. Trimming left V 0 bases short and J 6 bases short, with 13 bases between. The CDR3 DNA reads as TGCGCCAGCAGCTTGGACCAGGAGGCCCCCAATGAGCAGTTCTTC. It specifies CASSLDQEAPNEQFF.

This clonotype was found a few times. This rearrangement joins TRBV9 to TRBJ2-1; 12 nucleotides agree with TRBD1. J gave up 4 bases and V 3 bases, and 5 bases lay outside the gene matches. The CDR3 loop spans 16 amino acids. Per germline, CDR1 SGDLS and CDR2 YYNGEE. The CDR3, as DNA: TGTGCCAGCAGCGCGCCGGGACAGGGGGCTTACAATGAGCAGTTCTTC. As protein: CASSAPGQGAYNEQFF.

Notes on this clonotype: It may be a read error: a sequence one base away is much more abundant. Here the CDR3 DNA reads TGCGCCAGCAGCCGAGCGACGACGTCAGATACGCAGTATTTT. Residues: CASSRATTSDTQYF. The genes are TRBV4-3 and TRBJ2-3; no definite D call. There are 14 residues in the CDR3. Germline-derived CDR1 and CDR2 are LGHNA and YSLEER. The germline V and J ends were trimmed by 4 bases and 4 bases, with 12 bases remaining between them.

This clonotype was observed a few times. J is TRBJ1-4 and V is TRBV10-3, with D hard to call. Per germline, CDR1 ENHRY and CDR2 SYGVKD. V lost 6 bases and J lost 5, with 10 bases in between. The CDR3 extends over 13 amino acids. CDR3 DNA: TGTGCCATCAGCCGGGATGAAAATGAAAAACTGTTTTTT. Protein sequence: CAISRDENEKLFF.

There are a few counts of this clonotype. This chain links TRBV4-1 with TRBJ2-1, with 9 bases identical to TRBD2. V shed 1 base and J 4 bases; nucleotides not matched to a gene: 8. This CDR3 has 17 amino acids. Germline-derived CDR1 and CDR2 are MGHRA and YSYEKL. DNA of the CDR3: TGCGCCAGCAGCCAAGGCTCTAGGCTAGCGGGGTACAATGAGCAGTTCTTC. This translates into CASSQGSRLAGYNEQFF.

This clonotype appeared a few times. V and J are TRBV20-1 and TRBJ2-5; maybe TRBD1 (7 bases). The germline V and J ends were trimmed by 0 bases and 13 bases, with 18 bases remaining between them. This CDR3 contains 13 residues. The V gene's germline CDR1 is DFQATT and CDR2 SNEGSKA (reference sequence). The CDR3 spells CSARETGRRSWYF. CDR3 nucleotide sequence: TGCAGTGCTAGAGAGACAGGGAGGCGTAGCTGGTACTTC.

This clonotype appeared a few times. The CDR3, as DNA: TGCAGCGTTGTTGGGGACACCATATATTTT. Translating it yields CSVVGDTIYF. The rearrangement links TRBV29-1 to TRBJ1-3; D uncertain. The germline V gene encodes CDR1 SQVTM and CDR2 ANQGSEA. The CDR3 contains 10 residues. V lost 4 bases and J 8 bases, leaving 6 bases between the germline ends. Full variable domain (remainder filled in from reference TRBV29-1 and TRBJ1-3): SAVISQKPSRDICQRGTSLTIQCQVDSQVTMMFWYRQQPGQSLTLIATANQGSEATYESGFVIDKFPISRPNLTFSTLTVSNMSPEDSSIYLCSVVGDTIYFGEGSWLTVV.

J is TRBJ1-1 and V is TRBV4-3, with a tentative D call TRBD1 (5 bases). V lost 6 bases and J lost 1, with 15 bases in between. The CDR3 totals 15 residues. CDR1 and CDR2 (germline): LGHNA, YSLEER. The CDR3 nucleotides are TGCGCCAGCAGAGAAAGGCAGGGTGGGAACACTGAAGCTTTCTTT. Its protein is CASRERQGGNTEAFF.

V is TRBV4-1 and J is TRBJ2-4, with 7 nucleotides matching TRBD1. The CDR3 runs to 16 residues. Per germline, CDR1 MGHRA and CDR2 YSYEKL. V lost 1 base to trimming and J lost 2 bases; unmatched junction nucleotides: 5. As DNA, the CDR3 is TGCGCCAGCAGCCAAGCGGGACAGAGGACCAAAAACATTCAGTACTTC. This encodes CASSQAGQRTKNIQYF.

The chain couples TRBV27 to TRBJ2-5; 7 positions agree with TRBD2. Germline V CDR1 and CDR2: MNHEY, SMNVEV (reference sequence). V trimming: 6 bases; J trimming: 4 bases; junction bases outside the gene matches: 8. This CDR3 has 14 amino acids. The CDR3 region has the DNA TGTGCCAGCAGCGGACTAGGTATTGGAGAGACCCAGTACTTC. It is translated as CASSGLGIGETQYF.

The rearrangement joins TRBV10-3 to TRBJ1-1, with D perhaps TRBD1 (5 bases). CDR1 ENHRY and CDR2 SYGVKD come from the germline V gene. With 4 bases removed from V and 6 bases from J, the gap between germline ends came to 9 bases. The CDR3 length is 12 residues. CDR3 sequence reads: CAISVQGAEAFF. CDR3 bases: TGTGCCATCAGTGTTCAGGGCGCTGAAGCTTTCTTT.